The 5 T cell receptor beta chains below all came from one sample that was sequenced in a study of cytomegalovirus exposure and HLA in healthy donors. The PCR was carried out with 60 Vbeta primers and 13 Jbeta primers. Sequenced by immunoSEQ multiplex PCR; TCRdb stores in-frame clones only, minus some. Found here are about 160,000 clones, around 68% of them singletons; the top ten hold over 1.2%. The specimen sequenced was PBMCs. The receptors here all came from a man over 45 in good health and CMV-seronegative.

This clone has a handful of counts. The rearrangement joins TRBV6-6 to TRBJ1-2; D is unclear. Germline loops: CDR1 MNHNY, CDR2 SVGAGI (reference sequence). Trimming stripped 6 bases from V and 8 bases from J, with 10 bases between. The CDR3 runs 11 residues. The CDR3 coding sequence is TGTGCCAGCAGCCCTGAGAGGGGCTACACCTTC. Translated, it gives CASSPERGYTF.

This chain joins TRBV11-2 and TRBJ2-2; D gene unclear. This CDR3 has 15 amino acids. Trimming left V 5 bases short and J 5 bases short, with 15 bases between. Germline V gene lookup returns CDR1 SGHAT and CDR2 FQNNGV. CDR3 in amino acids: CASSDQLAGTGELFF. Written as DNA, the CDR3 is TGTGCCAGCAGCGATCAATTGGCAGGAACCGGGGAGCTGTTTTTT.

The chain has TRBV7-3 and TRBJ2-3; TRBD2 aligns across 9 bases. Germline V gives CDR1 SGHTA, CDR2 FQGTGA. The length of the CDR3 is 17 residues. V shed 0 bases and J 2 bases; nucleotides not matched to a gene: 6. CDR3 residues: CASSLTASGAYTDTQYF. The CDR3 DNA follows: TGTGCCAGCAGCTTAACGGCTAGCGGGGCTTACACAGATACGCAGTATTTT.

This clone appeared a few times. The CDR3 nucleotides are TGCGCCAGCAGCAGCCCTAGCGGGGGTTACACAGATACGCAGTATTTT. Its protein product is CASSSPSGGYTDTQYF. The V call is TRBV5-1, the J call TRBJ2-3, with 10 bases aligning to TRBD2. Germline CDR1 reads SGHRS; CDR2 reads YFSETQ. This CDR3 comprises 16 residues. J lost 2 bases, V lost 4 bases, and 7 bases had no gene match.

V and J are TRBV2 and TRBJ1-1; D not resolved. V was cut by 4 bases and J by 8 bases, with 11 bases left in between. Germline V gene lookup returns CDR1 SNHLY and CDR2 FYNNEI. CDR3 length: 12 residues. The CDR3 is CASSGMGREAFF. CDR3 DNA sequence: TGTGCCAGCAGTGGAATGGGGAGGGAAGCTTTCTTT.